This entry features one T cell receptor beta chain sequence. This record comes from a study of blood T cell repertoires in COVID-19. Looking at the study overall: In each case, the material was cDNA or gDNA derived from T cells, B-cell-depleted T cells, or PBMCs.

V lost 3 bases, J lost 6 bases, and 10 bases lay in between. Germline lookup yields CDR1 LGHDT and CDR2 YNNKEL (reference sequence). The CDR3 loop spans 13 amino acids. The table came from immunoSEQ multiplex PCR; TCRdb's copy has only in-frame clones and leaves some out. This sample has 500,000 or so clones; about 90% occur once, and the top ten carry 0.7%. Participant ages covered about 18 to 89 years across 25 or so US areas. Membership in each cohort depended on participant-reported clinical history. This TCR was recovered from a woman aged 18 to 35 who had recovered from COVID-19. V usage is TRBV3-1 (or the pseudogene TRBV3-2) and J usage is TRBJ2-3; D unresolved. The sample consisted of PBMCs or T cells enriched from blood (not recorded which). The CDR3 reads CASSHLSRDTQYF. Written as DNA, the CDR3 is TGTGCCAGCAGCCACCTTTCTAGGGATACGCAGTATTTT.